The entry below gives a single T cell receptor (beta chain) sequence along with its context. A few counts support this clonotype. Its antigen remains undetermined. No clone much larger than this one lies a single base away; base qualities are absent. These data belong to a study of T cell repertoires in cytomegalovirus infection (dated by TCRdb to the late 2010s). Looking at the study overall: The HLA type of each donor mattered for the analysis, because public TCR beta signatures pointed to carriage of CMV infection along with the matching HLA type.

Study-level results and caveats: In both this cohort and an independent roughly 350-donor cohort, the cumulative frequency of public TCR beta family members distinguished carriers of CMV infection plus the relevant HLA type. The ex vivo response was dominated by HLA-C-restricted CMV-specific TCR beta clonotypes, which also provided the single most frequent clonotype in two of eight donors.

CDR1 and CDR2 (LNHNV, YYDKDF) derive from the germline V gene (reference sequence). The CDR3 contains 13 residues, cysteine and phenylalanine counted. This entry keeps only the CDR3 DNA: 39 bases, framed from base 1. Between the V and J ends, shortened by 6 bases and 5 bases respectively, the junction contains 12 bases. Sequencing used an Illumina HiSeq 1500. TCRdb reran the public reads through fastp at Q25 and MiXCR, keeping productive beta chains. Identical CDR3 protein sequences are pooled into one entry, listed with their most common genes and DNA. Counted in this sample were 57,000 or so distinct CDR3 sequences; roughly a third of them appeared once. The ten largest clones represent about 74% of the sample.

The sequence joins TRBV15 to TRBJ2-3; perhaps TRBD1 is the D gene, with 6 bases matching. This clonotype originated in a human donor in good health (CMV status not recorded). Some clones in this sample may be carry-over from other donors' samples. Sequenced material: PBMCs, sequenced either directly or after in vitro stimulation (not recorded which). The CDR3 region reads CATRTQGVDTQYF. The nucleotides are TGTGCCACCAGGACACAGGGCGTAGATACGCAGTATTTT.